This T cell receptor (beta chain) was sequenced during a study of early stage breast cancer tumors. Study background: ER+/PR+/HER2- status applied to about 80% of the 16 invasive breast tumors. Each sample averaged around 10-fold read coverage.

Comment on this clone: What it recognizes is unknown.

General study results and limits: Compared with adjacent normal breast, tumors showed about 2.5-fold denser, more clonal T cells. Most shared enriched TCRB sequences were commonly generated ones.

In germline, CDR1 is SNHLY, CDR2 FYNNEI. V lost 4 bases and J lost 2; bases outside the gene matches: 5. The CDR3 consists of 16 residues. Some clones are missing from TCRdb's copy, which holds only in-frame ones; the method was immunoSEQ multiplex PCR. The data show about 29,000 clones, roughly four fifths seen once. The J gene is TRBJ2-3, the V gene TRBV2, with 11 bases identical to TRBD2. This receptor was taken from a person aged 50-59 years with breast cancer. The specimen was blood. The CDR3 region is CASSGTSGSFTDTQYF. The CDR3 DNA follows: TGTGCCAGCAGTGGGACTAGCGGGTCCTTCACAGATACGCAGTATTTT.